This record concerns one T cell receptor (beta chain) sequence. Its antigen remains unidentified. Assay: immunoSEQ multiplex PCR; the TCRdb copy retains only in-frame clones and omits some. The sample has about 72,000 clones, approximately 87% seen once; the top ten hold roughly 13%. The time point was: week 23, last vaccination. Doses comprised 300 ug of mutant IDH1 20-mer peptide each, plus topical imiquimod. This sample is drawn from a study of a mutant IDH1 vaccine in newly diagnosed glioma. About the research overall: Across weeks 1, 3, 5, 7, 11, 15, 19 and 23, patients received a vaccination each time, eight in all. Therapy received beforehand was radiotherapy, temozolomide, or both, with most patients given both. Patients began vaccination 4-6 weeks after radiotherapy alone, or with temozolomide cycles.

Study-level results: Seemingly, top peripheral T cell clonotype changes bore no relation to pseudoprogression.

Germline-derived CDR1 and CDR2 are MNHNS and SASEGT. V gave up 5 bases and J gave up 7 bases; unmatched junction bases: 8. The CDR3 is made up of 15 amino acids. V gene TRBV6-1 combines with J gene TRBJ1-5; 10 bases agree with TRBD1. Material: PBMCs, obtained from a glioma patient whose treatment included an IDH1 peptide vaccine. The TCR comes from a man between 18 and 29 years old with glioma. CDR3: CASSPGTGAGQPQHF. CDR3 DNA sequence: TGTGCCAGCAGTCCCGGGACAGGGGCCGGACAGCCCCAGCATTTT.